A single sample is the source of the 32 T cell receptor beta chains below, sequenced in a study of T-cell memory formation after mild COVID-19. TCRdb called the 5' RACE reads again in MiXCR, with one record for every CDR3 protein. The repertoire holds under 250,000 distinct CDR3 sequences, with under 30% as singletons. Sequencing used PBMCs or a T cell subset sorted from them (not recorded which). Every receptor here comes from an adult woman who had mild COVID-19 (a few samples of this study predate the infection). Cell type and time point are not known.

The V gene is TRBV7-6, the J gene TRBJ2-1; 8 nucleotides agree with TRBD1. Trimming at V came to 3 bases and at J to 10 bases, leaving 2 bases not matched to a gene. Germline CDR1 reads SGHVS; CDR2 reads FNYEAQ. The CDR3 has 12 amino acids. The CDR3 is CASSFYRGEQFF. The CDR3 DNA reads TGTGCCAGCAGCTTCTACAGGGGGGAGCAGTTCTTC.

The chain links TRBV2 to TRBJ1-1; 8 nucleotides line up with TRBD1. The V and J ends lost 1 base and 4 bases, in that order; junction bases with no gene match: 2. Germline V gives CDR1 SNHLY, CDR2 FYNNEI. The CDR3 consists of 14 residues. CDR3 protein: CASSEGQGSTEAFF. CDR3 bases: TGTGCCAGCAGTGAAGGACAGGGGAGCACTGAAGCTTTCTTT.

The rearrangement joins TRBV5-5 to TRBJ1-2; no definite D call. This CDR3 is 15 amino acids long. V lost 5 bases and J lost 7, with 21 bases in between. Germline loops: CDR1 SGHKS, CDR2 YYEKEE (reference sequence). The CDR3 protein is CASSFEYPAGSGYTF. The DNA of the CDR3 is TGTGCCAGCAGTTTCGAATATCCCGCGGGCTCTGGCTACACCTTC.

This clonotype was counted only a few times. The V gene is TRBV12-3 or TRBV12-4, the J gene TRBJ2-1; D remains unclear. V was trimmed by 7 bases and J by 0 bases, leaving 10 bases between them. The CDR3 totals 14 residues. The CDR3 loop is CASTSGSSYNEQFF. CDR3 coding DNA: TGTGCCAGCACGTCCGGTAGCTCCTACAATGAGCAGTTCTTC.

Details on this clonotype: Germline and junction disagree at one end, which may indicate a read error. The chain joins TRBV7-3 to TRBJ2-7, with D possibly TRBD2 on 6 matching bases. The CDR3 consists of 15 residues. Per germline, CDR1 SGHTA and CDR2 FQGTGA. For the CDR3, the DNA is TGTGCCAACAGCTCCCTTGGCGGGGTGGGGAACGAGCAGTACTTC. It translates to CANSSLGGVGNEQYF.

The table lists this clonotype with a few counts. The chain combines TRBV6-4 with TRBJ2-1; 9 bases align to TRBD2. Germline loops: CDR1 MRHNA, CDR2 SNTAGT. The trim removed 2 bases at V and 8 bases at J, leaving 4 bases unmatched. This CDR3 spans 14 amino acids. CDR3 coding DNA: TGTGCCAGCAGTGACGCTGCGGGAGGGGATGAGCAGTTCTTC. Amino acids: CASSDAAGGDEQFF.

The rearrangement uses TRBV24-1 and TRBJ2-7, with D possibly TRBD1 on 6 matching bases. V lost 2 bases, J lost 6 bases, and 10 bases lay in between. The CDR3 is made up of 13 amino acids. Germline V gene lookup returns CDR1 KGHDR and CDR2 SFDVKD. The DNA for the CDR3 is TGTGCCACCAGTGATTCCCTACAGGGCGAGCAGTACTTC. Translation gives CATSDSLQGEQYF.

This clonotype was counted only a few times. This chain uses TRBV20-1 with TRBJ2-7; D not certain. The CDR3 covers 14 residues. CDR1 and CDR2 (germline): DFQATT, SNEGSKA (reference sequence). V lost 1 base and J lost 0, with 10 bases in between. The CDR3 loop reads CSARVPGNSYEQYF. In nucleotides, the CDR3 is TGCAGTGCTAGAGTTCCAGGTAACTCCTACGAGCAGTACTTC.

V and J are TRBV14 and TRBJ2-3, with D unresolved. CDR3 length: 14 amino acids. From germline, CDR1 is SGHDN and CDR2 FVKESK. Trimming took off 1 base at V and 4 bases at J, with 9 bases between the two ends. In nucleotides, the CDR3 is TGTGCCAGCAGCCAAGGGATACGCTCAGATACGCAGTATTTT. It yields the protein CASSQGIRSDTQYF.

The chain has TRBV4-1 and TRBJ1-4; D possibly corresponds to TRBD1 (6 bases). Deletions cut 3 bases from V and 7 bases from J, with 12 bases between. The CDR3 runs to 14 residues. CDR1 is MGHRA and CDR2 is YSYEKL in the germline V gene. The CDR3 reads CASSQKQGVEKLFF. The CDR3 DNA reads TGCGCCAGCAGCCAGAAACAGGGAGTTGAAAAACTGTTTTTT.

The chain uses TRBV5-1 and TRBJ2-3; D is unclear. The CDR3 is 14 residues long. Germline V gives CDR1 SGHRS, CDR2 YFSETQ. Between the trimmed V and J ends, which lost 2 bases and 10 bases, there was a span of 17 bases. The DNA for the CDR3 is TGCGCCAGCAGCTTTGAATTAGGTAAAGCGCCGCAGTATTTT. This translates into CASSFELGKAPQYF.

V gene TRBV12-3 or TRBV12-4 combines with J gene TRBJ2-4; D is possibly TRBD2 (6 bases). Trimming stripped 8 bases from V and 1 base from J, with 18 bases between. The CDR3 consists of 16 residues. The CDR3 DNA is TGTGCCAGCCTACTCTCGGGGGTGAGGGCCAAAAACATTCAGTACTTC. Its protein product is CASLLSGVRAKNIQYF.

This CDR3 is CASSFKANYGYTF. CDR3 bases: TGTGCCAGCAGTTTTAAAGCTAACTATGGCTACACCTTC. The chain employs TRBV27 and TRBJ1-2; D gene ambiguous. V was pared by 3 bases and J by 0 bases, with 5 bases between. The germline CDR1 and CDR2 sequences are MNHEY and SMNVEV (reference sequence). The CDR3 runs to 13 residues.

This clonotype was detected a few times. V and J are TRBV7-9 and TRBJ2-7; D gene unclear. The V and J ends lost 5 bases and 2 bases respectively, with 10 bases between them. Germline lookup yields CDR1 SEHNR and CDR2 FQNEAQ (reference sequence). The CDR3 loop spans 13 amino acids. DNA for the CDR3: TGTGCCAGCAGCCCGTGGACCGCCTACGAGCAGTACTTC. It encodes CASSPWTAYEQYF.

The V call is TRBV11-1, the J call TRBJ1-6, with D hard to call. The germline gives CDR1 SGHAT, CDR2 FQDESV (reference sequence). The CDR3 extends over 13 amino acids. Trimming removed 2 bases at V and 8 bases at J, with 7 bases between. The CDR3 DNA follows: TGTGCCAGCAGCTTAAAGATCGATTCACCCCTCCACTTT. Protein: CASSLKIDSPLHF. The variable domain in full, with the rest retrieved from reference TRBV11-1 and TRBJ1-6, is EAEVAQSPRYKITEKSQAVAFWCDPISGHATLYWYRQILGQGPELLVQFQDESVVDDSQLPKDRFSAERLKGVDSTLKIQPAELGDSAMYLCASSLKIDSPLHFGNGTRLTVT.

The table lists this clonotype with a few counts. J is TRBJ2-1 and V is TRBV12-3 or TRBV12-4; 12 positions match TRBD2. The CDR3 loop spans 17 amino acids. V gave up 3 bases and J gave up 7 bases; unmatched junction bases: 10. The CDR3 sequence is CASSFPLSSGGENEQFF. CDR3 sequence (DNA): TGTGCCAGCAGTTTCCCACTCTCTAGCGGGGGGGAGAATGAGCAGTTCTTC.

The CDR3 DNA is TGTGCCAGCAGCCCGACAGGGGGCGATTCACCCCTCCACTTT. Residues: CASSPTGGDSPLHF. The rearrangement joins TRBV6-2 or TRBV6-3 to TRBJ1-6, with 10 bases identical to TRBD1. With 6 bases clipped from V and 8 bases from J, the junction kept 4 bases outside the gene matches. The CDR3 covers 14 residues. Germline V CDR1 and CDR2: MNHEY, SVGEGT.

The chain combines TRBV25-1 with TRBJ2-6; maybe TRBD1 (5 bases). The ends were cut back, 4 bases at V and 4 bases at J, with 11 bases in the middle. Germline-derived CDR1 and CDR2 are MGHDK and SYGVNS. The CDR3 loop spans 15 amino acids. Here the CDR3 reads CASSGRAKGANVLTF. The CDR3 region has the DNA TGTGCCAGCAGTGGCAGGGCGAAAGGGGCCAACGTCCTGACTTTC.

The genes are TRBV5-4 and TRBJ2-2; 10 positions match TRBD1. The V gene end was trimmed by 4 bases and the J gene end by 6 bases; junction bases not matched to a gene: 12. CDR1 and CDR2 (germline): SGHNT, YYREEE (reference sequence). The CDR3 contains 17 residues. As DNA, the CDR3 is TGTGCCAGCAGCGTGAGAACCGGGACAGGGGTCCCCGGGGAGCTGTTTTTT. Translating it yields CASSVRTGTGVPGELFF.

The J gene is TRBJ1-2, the V gene TRBV12-3 or TRBV12-4; 12 bases are shared with TRBD1. The V gene end was trimmed by 3 bases and the J gene end by 8 bases; junction bases not matched to a gene: 7. The CDR3 is made up of 15 amino acids. DNA of the CDR3: TGTGCCAGCAGTTTTTCGGGACAGGGGGCGCGGGGCTACACCTTC. Protein product: CASSFSGQGARGYTF.

CDR3 nucleotides: TGTGCCAGCAGTTACTTGCTGACTAGTAGCTCCTACGAGCAGTACTTC. This encodes CASSYLLTSSSYEQYF. The chain has TRBV6-5 and TRBJ2-7; D is possibly TRBD2 (6 bases). With 1 base removed from V and 0 bases from J, the gap between germline ends came to 13 bases. CDR3 length: 16 residues. Germline CDR1 and CDR2: MNHEY and SVGAGI.

The chain combines TRBV3-1 with TRBJ1-2; 8 bases line up with TRBD1. The CDR3 is made up of 14 amino acids. V trimming: 4 bases; J trimming: 0 bases; junction bases outside the gene matches: 1. Germline V gives CDR1 LGHDT, CDR2 YNNKEL (reference sequence). The CDR3 region has the DNA TGTGCCAGCAGCCCGGACAGGGCTAACTATGGCTACACCTTC. Translation gives CASSPDRANYGYTF.

The chain uses TRBV20-1 and TRBJ1-3; D unclear. This CDR3 is built from 16 residues. Germline V CDR1 and CDR2: DFQATT, SNEGSKA (reference sequence). The V gene lost 0 bases and the J gene lost 0 bases, with 12 bases spanning the gap. The CDR3 region is CSARDNGESSGNTIYF. The DNA of the CDR3 is TGCAGTGCTAGAGATAACGGGGAGAGCTCTGGAAACACCATATATTTT.

In this sample, this clonotype turned up many times. V usage is TRBV4-3 and J usage is TRBJ2-1; no firm D call. The germline V gene has CDR1 LGHNA and CDR2 YSLEER. With 0 bases removed from V and 6 bases from J, the gap between germline ends came to 6 bases. The CDR3 totals 13 residues. CDR3 in DNA: TGCGCCAGCAGCCAAGAAGTTTCCAATGAGCAGTTCTTC. Translation: CASSQEVSNEQFF.

J is TRBJ2-1 and V is TRBV5-1, with 10 bases lining up with TRBD1. Germline lookup yields CDR1 SGHRS and CDR2 YFSETQ. The CDR3 runs to 18 residues. J gave up 4 bases and V 4 bases, and 14 bases lay outside the gene matches. The CDR3: CASSVAPTGGNIYNEQFF. Written as DNA, the CDR3 is TGCGCCAGCAGCGTAGCTCCGACAGGGGGCAACATTTACAATGAGCAGTTCTTC. The variable domain in full, completed from reference TRBV5-1 and TRBJ2-1, reads KAGVTQTPRYLIKTRGQQVTLSCSPISGHRSVSWYQQTPGQGLQFLFEYFSETQRNKGNFPGRFSGRQFSNSRSEMNVSTLELGDSALYLCASSVAPTGGNIYNEQFFGPGTRLTVL.

This clonotype appeared a few times. CDR3 in DNA: TGTGCCAGCAGCCAAGATGTATGGGGGACCGGGGAGCTGTTTTTT. As protein: CASSQDVWGTGELFF. This rearrangement joins TRBV14 to TRBJ2-2; the D call may be TRBD1 or TRBD2 (5 bases each). V lost 0 bases, J lost 5 bases, and 10 bases lay in between. This CDR3 has 15 residues. Germline lookup yields CDR1 SGHDN and CDR2 FVKESK. Supplemented by reference TRBV14 and TRBJ2-2, the full variable domain reads EAGVTQFPSHSVIEKGQTVTLRCDPISGHDNLYWYRRVMGKEIKFLLHFVKESKQDESGMPNNRFLAERTGGTYSTLKVQPAELEDSGVYFCASSQDVWGTGELFFGEGSRLTVL.

This clonotype came up a few times. The rearrangement links TRBV11-2 to TRBJ2-3; D is undetermined. Trimming shortened V by 3 bases and J by 5 bases, and 9 bases separated the two germline ends. Germline CDR1 reads SGHAT; CDR2 reads FQNNGV. There are 13 residues in the CDR3. In DNA form, the CDR3 reads TGTGCCAGCAGCTTCGGCAACGTAGATACGCAGTATTTT. This sequence encodes CASSFGNVDTQYF.

This clonotype was picked up a small number of times. The chain combines TRBV3-1 with TRBJ2-7; D uncertain. Trimming removed 0 bases from V and 1 base from J, with 4 bases in between. The CDR3 totals 13 residues. CDR1 and CDR2 (germline): LGHDT, YNNKEL (reference sequence). CDR3 DNA: TGTGCCAGCAGCCAAGATTTATCCTACGAGCAGTACTTC. Translation: CASSQDLSYEQYF.

This chain connects TRBV7-2 to TRBJ2-5, with TRBD2 identical over 16 bases. Germline loops: CDR1 SGHTA, CDR2 FQGNSA. The CDR3 sequence is 16 residues long. The V gene end was trimmed by 4 bases and the J gene end by 4 bases; junction bases not matched to a gene: 3. CDR3 DNA sequence: TGTGCCAGCAGCTCTGGGACTAGCGGGGGGGCAGAGACCCAGTACTTC. It codes for CASSSGTSGGAETQYF.

The J gene is TRBJ2-7, the V gene TRBV9, with 7 bases fitting TRBD2. Trimming cost V 3 bases and J 5 bases; bases outside gene matches: 14. The CDR3 runs 16 residues. Looked up from germline, CDR1 is SGDLS and CDR2 is YYNGEE. The chain's CDR3 is CASSAGGGPVFDEQYF. The CDR3 DNA reads TGTGCCAGCAGCGCCGGGGGAGGGCCGGTTTTCGACGAGCAGTACTTC.

The chain combines TRBV6-5 with TRBJ2-3; 8 nucleotides line up with TRBD2. The ends lost 0 bases at V and 3 bases at J; junction bases unmatched: 5. The CDR3 length is 16 residues. Germline CDR1 is MNHEY and CDR2 is SVGAGI. The CDR3 sequence is CASSYSVSGVTDTQYF. CDR3 nucleotides: TGTGCCAGCAGTTACTCGGTTAGCGGGGTTACAGATACGCAGTATTTT.

This sequence joins TRBV5-5 and TRBJ2-2; D unclear. The germline V and J ends were trimmed by 0 bases and 2 bases, with 8 bases remaining between them. This CDR3 has 15 residues. Germline V gives CDR1 SGHKS, CDR2 YYEKEE (reference sequence). In DNA form, the CDR3 reads TGTGCCAGCAGCTTGGAAGGGCTTAACACCGGGGAGCTGTTTTTT. Translating gives CASSLEGLNTGELFF. The whole variable domain, filled in from reference TRBV5-5 and TRBJ2-2, reads DAGVTQSPTHLIKTRGQQVTLRCSPISGHKSVSWYQQVLGQGPQFIFQYYEKEERGRGNFPDRFSARQFPNYSSELNVNALLLGDSALYLCASSLEGLNTGELFFGEGSRLTVL.